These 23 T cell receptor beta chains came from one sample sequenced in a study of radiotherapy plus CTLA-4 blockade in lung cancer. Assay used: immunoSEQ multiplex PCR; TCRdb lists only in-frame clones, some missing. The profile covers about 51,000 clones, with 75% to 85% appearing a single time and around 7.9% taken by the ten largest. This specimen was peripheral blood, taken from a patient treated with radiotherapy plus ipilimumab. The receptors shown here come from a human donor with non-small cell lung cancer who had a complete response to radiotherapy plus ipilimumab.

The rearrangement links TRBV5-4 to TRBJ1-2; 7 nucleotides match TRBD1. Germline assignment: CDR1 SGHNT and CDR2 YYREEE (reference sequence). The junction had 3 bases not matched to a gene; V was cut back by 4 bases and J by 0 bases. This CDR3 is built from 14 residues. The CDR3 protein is CASSVGTANYGYTF. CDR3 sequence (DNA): TGTGCCAGCAGCGTCGGGACAGCTAACTATGGCTACACCTTC.

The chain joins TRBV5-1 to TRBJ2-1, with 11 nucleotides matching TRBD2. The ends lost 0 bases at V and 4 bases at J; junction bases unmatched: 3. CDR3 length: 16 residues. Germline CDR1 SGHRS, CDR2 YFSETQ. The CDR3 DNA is TGCGCCAGCAGCTTGGATATAGCGGGGGGGTACAATGAGCAGTTCTTC. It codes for CASSLDIAGGYNEQFF.

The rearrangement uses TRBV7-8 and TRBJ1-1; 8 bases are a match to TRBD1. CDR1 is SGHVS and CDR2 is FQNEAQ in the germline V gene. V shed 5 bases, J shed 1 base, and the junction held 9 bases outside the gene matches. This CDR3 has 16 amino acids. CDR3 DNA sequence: TGTGCCAGCAGCAACACCGGCGGACAGGGGAACACTGAAGCTTTCTTT. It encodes CASSNTGGQGNTEAFF.

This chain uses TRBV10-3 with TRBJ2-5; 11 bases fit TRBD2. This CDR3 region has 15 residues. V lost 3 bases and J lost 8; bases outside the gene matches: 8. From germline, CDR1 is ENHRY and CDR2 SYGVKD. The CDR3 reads CAISDSTSGETTQYF. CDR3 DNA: TGTGCCATCAGTGACTCGACTAGCGGGGAAACCACCCAGTACTTC.

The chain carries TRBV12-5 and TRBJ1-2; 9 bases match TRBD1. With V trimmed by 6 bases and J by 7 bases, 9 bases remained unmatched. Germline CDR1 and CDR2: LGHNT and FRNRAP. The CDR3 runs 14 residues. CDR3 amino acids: CASGPGTGQFGYTF. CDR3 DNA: TGTGCTAGTGGCCCCGGGACAGGGCAATTTGGCTACACCTTC. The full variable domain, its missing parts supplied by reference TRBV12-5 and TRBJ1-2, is DARVTQTPRHKVTEMGQEVTMRCQPILGHNTVFWYRQTMMQGLELLAYFRNRAPLDDSGMPKDRFSAEMPDATLATLKIQPSEPRDSAVYFCASGPGTGQFGYTFGSGTRLTVV.

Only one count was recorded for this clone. The CDR3: CASSSGQGYSPLHF. The DNA of the CDR3 is TGTGCCAGCAGCTCGGGACAGGGCTATTCACCCCTCCACTTT. The chain uses TRBV11-2 and TRBJ1-6; 9 bases agree with TRBD1. Germline-derived CDR1 and CDR2 are SGHAT and FQNNGV. The CDR3 runs to 14 residues. J lost 8 bases, V lost 4 bases, and 3 bases had no gene match.

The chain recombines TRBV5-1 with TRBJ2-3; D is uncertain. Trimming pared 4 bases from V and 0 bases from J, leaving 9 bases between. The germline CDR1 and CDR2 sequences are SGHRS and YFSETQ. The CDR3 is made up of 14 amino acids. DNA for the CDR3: TGCGCCAGCAGCGCTACCCGAAGCACAGATACGCAGTATTTT. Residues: CASSATRSTDTQYF.

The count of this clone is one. The CDR3 DNA reads TGTGCCAGCAGTGAACAGTACAAGACCCAGTACTTC. Encoded protein: CASSEQYKTQYF. The genes are TRBV2 and TRBJ2-5, with D unclear. Germline V gene lookup returns CDR1 SNHLY and CDR2 FYNNEI. Trimming pared 2 bases from V and 6 bases from J, leaving 7 bases between. This CDR3 has 12 amino acids. The full variable domain, its missing parts supplied by reference TRBV2 and TRBJ2-5, is EPEVTQTPSHQVTQMGQEVILRCVPISNHLYFYWYRQILGQKVEFLVSFYNNEISEKSEIFDDQFSVERPDGSNFTLKIRSTKLEDSAMYFCASSEQYKTQYFGPGTRLLVL.

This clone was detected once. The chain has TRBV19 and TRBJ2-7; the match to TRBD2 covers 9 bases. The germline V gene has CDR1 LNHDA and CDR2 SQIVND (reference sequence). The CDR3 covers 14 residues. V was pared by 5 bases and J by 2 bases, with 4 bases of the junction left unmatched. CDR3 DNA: TGTGCCAGTAGTCCTCTAGCGGGGCCCTACGAGCAGTACTTC. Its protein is CASSPLAGPYEQYF. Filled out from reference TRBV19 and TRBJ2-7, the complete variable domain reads DGGITQSPKYLFRKEGQNVTLSCEQNLNHDAMYWYRQDPGQGLRLIYYSQIVNDFQKGDIAEGYSVSREKKESFPLTVTSAQKNPTAFYLCASSPLAGPYEQYFGPGTRLTVT.

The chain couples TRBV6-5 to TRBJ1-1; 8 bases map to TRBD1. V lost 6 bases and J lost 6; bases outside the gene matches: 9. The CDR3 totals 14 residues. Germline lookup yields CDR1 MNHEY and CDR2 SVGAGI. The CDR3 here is CASRETGDLAEAFF. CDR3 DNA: TGTGCCAGCAGGGAGACAGGGGACTTGGCTGAAGCTTTCTTT.

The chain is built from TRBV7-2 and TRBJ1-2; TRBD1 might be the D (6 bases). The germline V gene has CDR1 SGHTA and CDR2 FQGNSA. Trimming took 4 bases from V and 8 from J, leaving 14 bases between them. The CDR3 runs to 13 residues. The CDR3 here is CASSSGTMGGYTF. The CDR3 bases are TGTGCCAGCAGCTCCGGGACAATGGGAGGCTACACCTTC.

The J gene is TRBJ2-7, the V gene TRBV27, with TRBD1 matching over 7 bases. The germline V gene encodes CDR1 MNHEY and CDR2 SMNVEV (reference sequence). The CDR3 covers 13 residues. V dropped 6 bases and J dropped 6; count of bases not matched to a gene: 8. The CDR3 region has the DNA TGTGCCAGCAGATCCTACAGGGGCGCCGAGCAGTACTTC. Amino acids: CASRSYRGAEQYF.

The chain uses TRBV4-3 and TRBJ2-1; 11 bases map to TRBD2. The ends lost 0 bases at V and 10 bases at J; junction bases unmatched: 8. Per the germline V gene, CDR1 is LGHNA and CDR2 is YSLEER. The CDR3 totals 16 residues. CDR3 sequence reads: CASSQDQLAGVKEQFF. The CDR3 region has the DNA TGCGCCAGCAGCCAAGATCAACTAGCGGGAGTTAAAGAGCAGTTCTTC.

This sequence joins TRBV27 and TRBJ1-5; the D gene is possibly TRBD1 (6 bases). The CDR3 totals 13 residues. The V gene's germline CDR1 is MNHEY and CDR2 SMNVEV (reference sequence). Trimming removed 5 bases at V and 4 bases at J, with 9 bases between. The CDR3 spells CASSHQGNQPQHF. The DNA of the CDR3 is TGTGCCAGCAGTCATCAGGGGAATCAGCCCCAGCATTTT.

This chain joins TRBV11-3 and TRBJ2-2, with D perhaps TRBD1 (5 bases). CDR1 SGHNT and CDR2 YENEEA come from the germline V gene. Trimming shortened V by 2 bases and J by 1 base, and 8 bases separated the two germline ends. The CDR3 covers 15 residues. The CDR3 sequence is CASSLRQMNTGELFF. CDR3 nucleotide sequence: TGTGCCAGCAGCTTAAGACAGATGAACACCGGGGAGCTGTTTTTT. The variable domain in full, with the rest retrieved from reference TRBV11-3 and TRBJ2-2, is EAGVVQSPRYKIIEKKQPVAFWCNPISGHNTLYWYLQNLGQGPELLIRYENEEAVDDSQLPKDRFSAERLKGVDSTLKIQPAELGDSAVYLCASSLRQMNTGELFFGEGSRLTVL.

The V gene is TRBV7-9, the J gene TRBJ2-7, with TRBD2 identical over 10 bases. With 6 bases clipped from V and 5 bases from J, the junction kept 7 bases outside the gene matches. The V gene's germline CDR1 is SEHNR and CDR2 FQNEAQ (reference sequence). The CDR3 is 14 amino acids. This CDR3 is CASRNLAGVDEQYF. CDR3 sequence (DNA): TGTGCCAGCAGGAATCTAGCGGGGGTGGACGAGCAGTACTTC.

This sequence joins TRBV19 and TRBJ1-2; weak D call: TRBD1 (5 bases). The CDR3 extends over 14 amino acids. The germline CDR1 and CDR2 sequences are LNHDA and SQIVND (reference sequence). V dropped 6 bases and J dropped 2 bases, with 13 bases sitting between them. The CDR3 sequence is CASSPTTENYGYTF. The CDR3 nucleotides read TGTGCCAGTAGCCCAACGACAGAGAACTATGGCTACACCTTC. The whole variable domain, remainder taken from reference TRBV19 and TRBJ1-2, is DGGITQSPKYLFRKEGQNVTLSCEQNLNHDAMYWYRQDPGQGLRLIYYSQIVNDFQKGDIAEGYSVSREKKESFPLTVTSAQKNPTAFYLCASSPTTENYGYTFGSGTRLTVV.

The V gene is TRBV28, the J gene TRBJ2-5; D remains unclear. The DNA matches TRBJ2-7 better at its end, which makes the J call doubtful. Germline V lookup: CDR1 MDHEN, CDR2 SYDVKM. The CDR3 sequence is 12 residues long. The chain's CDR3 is CASSSRDYEQYF. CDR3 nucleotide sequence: TGTGCCAGCAGTTCCCGAGATTACGAGCAGTACTTC.

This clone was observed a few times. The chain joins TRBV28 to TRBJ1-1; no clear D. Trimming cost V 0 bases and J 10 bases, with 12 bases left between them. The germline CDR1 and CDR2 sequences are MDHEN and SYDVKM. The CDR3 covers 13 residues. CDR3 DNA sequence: TGTGCCAGCAGTTTATGGGAGGTGTCTGGAGCTTTCTTT. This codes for CASSLWEVSGAFF.

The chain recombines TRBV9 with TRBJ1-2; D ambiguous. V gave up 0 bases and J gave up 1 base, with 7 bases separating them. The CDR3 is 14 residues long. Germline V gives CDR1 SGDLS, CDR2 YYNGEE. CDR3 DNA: TGTGCCAGCAGCGTAGGACGGGATAACTATGGCTACACCTTC. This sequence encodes CASSVGRDNYGYTF.

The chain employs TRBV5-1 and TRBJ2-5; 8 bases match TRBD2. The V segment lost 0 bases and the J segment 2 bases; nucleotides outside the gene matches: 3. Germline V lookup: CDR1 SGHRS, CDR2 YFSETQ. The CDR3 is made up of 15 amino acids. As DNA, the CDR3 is TGCGCCAGCAGCTTGGGTCGGGGGGGACAAGAGACCCAGTACTTC. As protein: CASSLGRGGQETQYF.

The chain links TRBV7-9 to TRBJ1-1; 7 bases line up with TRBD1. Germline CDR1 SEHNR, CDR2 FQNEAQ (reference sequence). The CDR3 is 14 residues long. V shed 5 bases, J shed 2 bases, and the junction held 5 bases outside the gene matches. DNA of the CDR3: TGTGCCAGCAGCCCAGGGGGTAGAAACACTGAAGCTTTCTTT. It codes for CASSPGGRNTEAFF.

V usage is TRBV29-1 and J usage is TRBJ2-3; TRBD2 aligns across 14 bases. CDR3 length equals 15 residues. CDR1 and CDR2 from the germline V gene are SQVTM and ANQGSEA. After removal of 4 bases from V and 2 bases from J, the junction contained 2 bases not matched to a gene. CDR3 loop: CSVGTSGGYTDTQYF. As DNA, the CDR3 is TGCAGCGTTGGGACTAGCGGGGGGTACACAGATACGCAGTATTTT.